These 11 T cell receptor beta chains share one sample of origin, sequenced in a study of T cell responses to AZD1222 COVID-19 vaccine (dated by TCRdb to the early 2020s). Libraries came from the immunoSEQ multiplex PCR assay. In TCRdb, the immuneACCESS table is reduced to in-frame sequences with V and J assigned. These tables do not hold every clone; where another copy was compared, an unresolved V gene accounts for under half, and the others remain unexplained. The sample yields approximately 60,000 clones; 86% were counted once. The leading ten clones occupy approximately 15% of the sample. The sample's time point label, decoded: baseline before first vaccination. The sample was peripheral blood, taken on day 0 of AZD1222 vaccination. Source of these receptors: an adult in good health.

The chain is built from TRBV6-5 and TRBJ2-7; 12 bases match TRBD2. The trim removed 0 bases at V and 1 base at J, leaving 1 base unmatched. The CDR3 sequence is 16 residues long. Germline CDR1 and CDR2: MNHEY and SVGAGI. DNA of the CDR3: TGTGCCAGCAGTTACTCGCTAGCGGGAGGGTCCTACGAGCAGTACTTC. Encoded protein: CASSYSLAGGSYEQYF.

This rearrangement joins TRBV19 to TRBJ2-1; 13 bases are shared with TRBD2. The CDR3 loop spans 14 amino acids. The J segment lost 7 bases and the V segment lost 8 bases, leaving 5 bases of the junction unmatched. Looked up from germline, CDR1 is LNHDA and CDR2 is SQIVND (reference sequence). DNA for the CDR3: TGTGCCAGTTCACTAGCGGGAGGGTTTAATGAGCAGTTCTTC. This translates into CASSLAGGFNEQFF.

The rearrangement joins TRBV28 to TRBJ2-7; TRBD1 matches 8 bases. V dropped 1 base and J dropped 5; count of bases not matched to a gene: 7. CDR1 is MDHEN, CDR2 SYDVKM, per germline. The CDR3 runs to 15 residues. This CDR3 is CASSLSRTGKNEQYF. In DNA, the CDR3 is TGTGCCAGCAGTTTATCCAGGACAGGGAAGAACGAGCAGTACTTC.

The chain uses TRBV7-9 and TRBJ2-2, with D uncertain. The CDR3 totals 14 residues. V was pared by 3 bases and J by 7 bases, with 12 bases between. Per germline, CDR1 SEHNR and CDR2 FQNEAQ (reference sequence). CDR3: CASSFYGGFGELFF. DNA of the CDR3: TGTGCCAGCAGCTTCTACGGTGGATTCGGGGAGCTGTTTTTT.

The DNA for the CDR3 is TGTGCCAGCAGCCAACGGACAGGGGGGAGTGAAAAACTGTTTTTT. This encodes CASSQRTGGSEKLFF. The rearrangement uses TRBV14 and TRBJ1-4, with 10 positions matching TRBD1. This CDR3 is built from 15 residues. Germline CDR1 and CDR2: SGHDN and FVKESK. Trimming cost V 2 bases and J 7 bases; bases outside gene matches: 4.

This clone was counted between two and nine times. The chain combines TRBV10-3 with TRBJ2-1; 12 bases fit TRBD2. Germline CDR1 is ENHRY and CDR2 is SYGVKD. The CDR3 sequence is 19 residues long. V lost 2 bases to trimming and J lost 0 bases; unmatched junction nucleotides: 8. CDR3 DNA sequence: TGTGCCATCAGTGAGGGCCCAACTAGCGGGAGGAGCTCCTACAATGAGCAGTTCTTC. Residues: CAISEGPTSGRSSYNEQFF.

The J gene is TRBJ1-1, the V gene TRBV11-2, with TRBD1 identical over 7 bases. The CDR3 spans 17 residues. V was clipped by 5 bases and J by 5 bases; unmatched bases: 17. Germline V lookup: CDR1 SGHAT, CDR2 FQNNGV. CDR3 sequence (DNA): TGTGCCAGCAGCGCTGGGAACCGACAGGGTGTGAGAACTGAAGCTTTCTTT. Translation gives CASSAGNRQGVRTEAFF.

Only a few counts were recorded for this clone. This chain joins TRBV5-1 and TRBJ1-2, with 9 bases fitting TRBD1. Trimming cost V 4 bases and J 8 bases; bases outside gene matches: 6. CDR1 and CDR2 (germline): SGHRS, YFSETQ. This CDR3 spans 13 amino acids. The CDR3 nucleotides are TGCGCCAGCAGCACGGGACAGGGAGGCGGCTACACCTTC. This codes for CASSTGQGGGYTF.

This chain connects TRBV4-2 to TRBJ2-5; 9 bases align to TRBD2. Germline CDR1 is LGHNA and CDR2 is YNFKEQ. The CDR3 runs 16 residues. V was clipped by 0 bases and J by 5 bases; unmatched bases: 7. CDR3 amino acids: CASSQDYSGGRETQYF. As DNA, the CDR3 is TGTGCCAGCAGCCAAGATTACAGCGGGGGGAGGGAGACCCAGTACTTC.

V usage is TRBV11-3 and J usage is TRBJ2-3; 11 nucleotides line up with TRBD2. Per germline, CDR1 SGHNT and CDR2 YENEEA. Trimming at V came to 3 bases and at J to 4 bases, leaving 3 bases not matched to a gene. This CDR3 contains 15 residues. The CDR3 bases are TGTGCCAGCAGCTTTAGCGGGAGGGCCTCAGATACGCAGTATTTT. This gives the protein CASSFSGRASDTQYF.

The CDR3 DNA reads as TGTGCCAGAAGGGATAGTCCGGGACAGGGCAGCTATGGCTACACCTTC. Translation gives CARRDSPGQGSYGYTF. The J gene is TRBJ1-2, the V gene TRBV5-3; 9 bases align to TRBD1. TRBV5-3 is an ORF, with its function uncertain. The CDR3 contains 16 residues. The V gene end was trimmed by 5 bases and the J gene end by 4 bases; junction bases not matched to a gene: 12.